The 31 T cell receptor beta chains below all came from one sample that was sequenced in a study of OX40 agonist ivuxolimab in advanced cancers. Sequenced by immunoSEQ multiplex PCR; TCRdb stores in-frame clones only, minus some. Of 60,000 to 70,000 clones listed, approximately 80% are singletons. The source material was CD4+ or CD8+ T cells sorted from blood, sampled in a trial of the OX40 agonist ivuxolimab. Receptors originate from an adult with an advanced solid tumor such as melanoma, head and neck, liver or kidney cancer.

CDR3 coding DNA: TGTGCCAGTAGTATAGAGAACAGGGGGCGATCCAACACTGAAGCTTTCTTT. This encodes CASSIENRGRSNTEAFF. This chain links TRBV19 with TRBJ1-1; 9 bases align to TRBD1. V lost 0 bases to trimming and J lost 2 bases; unmatched junction nucleotides: 7. The CDR3 covers 17 residues. Germline lookup yields CDR1 LNHDA and CDR2 SQIVND (reference sequence).

This clone was seen only a few times. This chain links TRBV7-8 with TRBJ2-7, with TRBD2 matching over 10 bases. V lost 8 bases to trimming and J lost 5 bases; unmatched junction nucleotides: 21. The CDR3 extends over 18 amino acids. The V gene's germline CDR1 is SGHVS and CDR2 FQNEAQ. In DNA form, the CDR3 reads TGTGCCAGCTTTGGAGAAACAGCGGGAGGGCCTTCCAGGAACGAGCAGTACTTC. As protein: CASFGETAGGPSRNEQYF. Supplemented by reference TRBV7-8 and TRBJ2-7, the full variable domain reads GAGVSQSPRYKVAKRGQDVALRCDPISGHVSLFWYQQALGQGPEFLTYFQNEAQLDKSGLPSDRFFAERPEGSVSTLKIQRTQQEDSAVYLCASFGETAGGPSRNEQYFGPGTRLTVT.

J is TRBJ2-2 and V is TRBV2; perhaps TRBD1 as D (5 bases). Trimming took 7 bases from V and 7 from J, leaving 16 bases between them. CDR1 is SNHLY and CDR2 is FYNNEI in the germline V gene. The CDR3 runs to 14 residues. CDR3 nucleotide sequence: TGTGCCAGCAAGAGAGGCCAGGGTCTCGGGGAGCTGTTTTTT. Its translation: CASKRGQGLGELFF.

The chain employs TRBV4-3 and TRBJ2-7; D remains ambiguous. The CDR3 is made up of 11 amino acids. Germline lookup yields CDR1 LGHNA and CDR2 YSLEER. With 3 bases removed from V and 4 bases from J, the gap between germline ends came to 4 bases. The CDR3 region is CASSHQYEQYF. The CDR3, as DNA: TGCGCCAGCAGCCACCAGTACGAGCAGTACTTC.

The chain is built from TRBV9 and TRBJ1-2; 7 positions match TRBD1. Germline V gene lookup returns CDR1 SGDLS and CDR2 YYNGEE. With V trimmed by 3 bases and J by 0 bases, 2 bases remained unmatched. The CDR3 extends over 14 amino acids. CDR3 in amino acids: CASSATGSNYGYTF. The CDR3 coding sequence is TGTGCCAGCAGCGCGACAGGGTCTAACTATGGCTACACCTTC. The variable domain in full, with the rest retrieved from reference TRBV9 and TRBJ1-2, is DSGVTQTPKHLITATGQRVTLRCSPRSGDLSVYWYQQSLDQGLQFLIQYYNGEERAKGNILERFSAQQFPDLHSELNLSSLELGDSALYFCASSATGSNYGYTFGSGTRLTVV.

The chain uses TRBV19 and TRBJ1-1; D may be TRBD1 (6 bases). V was pared by 0 bases and J by 2 bases, with 13 bases between. This CDR3 is built from 16 residues. CDR1 and CDR2 from the germline V gene are LNHDA and SQIVND (reference sequence). CDR3 bases: TGTGCCAGTAGTATAGATTACCAGGGGAGTAACACTGAAGCTTTCTTT. As protein: CASSIDYQGSNTEAFF.

V is TRBV9 and J is TRBJ2-3, with D hard to call. Trimming removed 0 bases at V and 0 bases at J, with 5 bases between. Germline loops: CDR1 SGDLS, CDR2 YYNGEE. This CDR3 contains 14 residues. For the CDR3, the DNA is TGTGCCAGCAGCGTAGTGGGGAGCACAGATACGCAGTATTTT. This sequence encodes CASSVVGSTDTQYF.

The V call is TRBV5-1, the J call TRBJ2-2; no reliable D call. Germline CDR1 is SGHRS and CDR2 is YFSETQ. The CDR3 covers 13 residues. The V and J ends lost 3 bases and 3 bases respectively, with 6 bases between them. CDR3 DNA sequence: TGCGCCAGCAGCTCGTTAGACACCGGGGAGCTGTTTTTT. The encoded protein is CASSSLDTGELFF.

This clone appeared once. The chain employs TRBV19 and TRBJ1-3, with D hard to call. Germline values: CDR1 LNHDA, CDR2 SQIVND (reference sequence). Trimming took 3 bases from V and 0 from J, leaving 6 bases between them. This CDR3 contains 14 residues. CDR3 sequence: CASSISSSGNTIYF. CDR3 in DNA: TGTGCCAGTAGTATTAGCAGCTCTGGAAACACCATATATTTT. The full variable domain, its missing parts supplied by reference TRBV19 and TRBJ1-3, is DGGITQSPKYLFRKEGQNVTLSCEQNLNHDAMYWYRQDPGQGLRLIYYSQIVNDFQKGDIAEGYSVSREKKESFPLTVTSAQKNPTAFYLCASSISSSGNTIYFGEGSWLTVV.

The CDR3 bases are TGTGCCAGCTCCGGACAGGGGCATTACGAGCAGTACGTC. Protein product: CASSGQGHYEQYV. The chain employs TRBV25-1 and TRBJ2-7; 9 bases are shared with TRBD1. CDR1 and CDR2 from the germline V gene are MGHDK and SYGVNS. This CDR3 is 13 amino acids long. J was trimmed by 4 bases and V by 8 bases; bases with no gene match: 6.

V and J are TRBV28 and TRBJ2-7; 9 bases agree with TRBD2. The junction had 5 bases not matched to a gene; V was cut back by 1 base and J by 4 bases. This CDR3 is 15 amino acids long. The germline gives CDR1 MDHEN, CDR2 SYDVKM. Here the CDR3 reads CASSLSGGREYEQYF. CDR3 DNA: TGTGCCAGCAGTTTATCGGGCGGGAGGGAGTACGAGCAGTACTTC.

The gene calls are TRBV5-1 and TRBJ1-1; perhaps TRBD1 as D (6 bases). The CDR3 covers 13 residues. Germline loops: CDR1 SGHRS, CDR2 YFSETQ. Trimming cost V 7 bases and J 4 bases, with 14 bases left between them. The CDR3 protein is CASCTGSGTEAFF. DNA of the CDR3: TGCGCCAGCTGCACAGGGTCGGGCACTGAAGCTTTCTTT.

A remark on this clone: The junction departs from germline at one end; a sequencing error may be responsible. J is TRBJ2-7 and V is TRBV7-9; 8 nucleotides align to TRBD1. This CDR3 contains 16 residues. Germline CDR1 is SEHNR and CDR2 is FQNEAQ (reference sequence). CDR3 sequence reads: CASSLGQGGDIYEQYF. CDR3 in DNA: TGTGCCAGCAGTTTAGGACAGGGAGGAGATATCTACGAGCAGTACTTC.

The count of this clone is one. V usage is TRBV7-8 and J usage is TRBJ2-5; D gene ambiguous. The ends were cut back, 5 bases at V and 5 bases at J, with 9 bases in the middle. The CDR3 extends over 12 amino acids. Per the germline V gene, CDR1 is SGHVS and CDR2 is FQNEAQ. The CDR3: CASSPDVETQYF. The CDR3 nucleotides read TGTGCCAGCAGCCCAGATGTCGAGACCCAGTACTTC.

The V gene is TRBV28, the J gene TRBJ2-7; perhaps TRBD2 as D (5 bases). Trimming took 7 bases from V and 3 from J, leaving 7 bases between them. CDR3 length equals 11 residues. Germline CDR1 and CDR2: MDHEN and SYDVKM. The CDR3 region has the DNA TGTGCCAGCACCCGGGACTACGAGCAGTACTTC. Residues: CASTRDYEQYF.

The chain is built from TRBV11-3 and TRBJ2-3, with D maybe TRBD2 (5 bases). Trimming removed 8 bases from V and 3 bases from J, with 9 bases in between. The CDR3 length is 12 residues. CDR1 and CDR2 from the germline V gene are SGHNT and YENEEA. In DNA, the CDR3 is TGTGCCAGCGCAGGCGGGACAGATACGCAGTATTTT. It codes for CASAGGTDTQYF.

This clone was counted between two and nine times. The genes are TRBV4-1 and TRBJ1-5; D is possibly TRBD1 (6 bases). V was clipped by 1 base and J by 2 bases, with 15 bases between them. The CDR3 contains 17 residues. CDR1 MGHRA and CDR2 YSYEKL come from the germline V gene. The CDR3 nucleotides are TGCGCCAGCAGCCAAGCGGAGAGGGGGAGCGGCAATCAGCCCCAGCATTTT. Translating it yields CASSQAERGSGNQPQHF.

This chain uses TRBV20-1 with TRBJ2-1; D gene unclear. The CDR3 contains 11 residues. Germline-derived CDR1 and CDR2 are DFQATT and SNEGSKA (reference sequence). The CDR3 bases are TGCACTATTGCGGTTAACAATGAGCAGTTCTTC. Its protein is CTIAVNNEQFF.

The chain has TRBV28 and TRBJ2-3; the D gene is possibly TRBD2 (5 bases). Per the germline V gene, CDR1 is MDHEN and CDR2 is SYDVKM. The CDR3 is made up of 15 amino acids. Deletions cut 4 bases from V and 3 bases from J, with 14 bases between. The CDR3 region is CASSSGSRRTDTQYF. The CDR3 DNA reads as TGTGCCAGCAGTTCGGGGAGTCGGCGGACAGATACGCAGTATTTT.

The sample holds one count of this clone. The rearrangement links TRBV27 to TRBJ1-6; unclear D gene. Germline V gene sequence: CDR1 MNHEY, CDR2 SMNVEV (reference sequence). The CDR3 consists of 14 residues. V dropped 2 bases and J dropped 4 bases, with 6 bases sitting between them. As DNA, the CDR3 is TGTGCCAGCAGTTTAATCAGTTATAATTCACCCCTCCACTTT. It is translated as CASSLISYNSPLHF.

J is TRBJ2-5 and V is TRBV5-8; D perhaps matches TRBD1 (5 bases). Trimming pared 4 bases from V and 1 base from J, leaving 11 bases between. In germline, CDR1 is SGHTS, CDR2 YDEGEE. This CDR3 contains 14 residues. The CDR3 reads CASSPPQAQETQYF. For the CDR3, the DNA is TGTGCCAGCAGCCCCCCACAGGCCCAAGAGACCCAGTACTTC. Full variable domain (remainder filled in from reference TRBV5-8 and TRBJ2-5): EAGVTQSPTHLIKTRGQQATLRCSPISGHTSVYWYQQALGLGLQFLLWYDEGEERNRGNFPPRFSGRQFPNYSSELNVNALELEDSALYLCASSPPQAQETQYFGPGTRLLVL.

The chain recombines TRBV18 with TRBJ2-5, with a possible D match to TRBD1 (6 bases). Germline V gives CDR1 KGHSH, CDR2 LQKENI. The CDR3 covers 12 residues. Trimming stripped 4 bases from V and 3 bases from J, with 6 bases between. Written as DNA, the CDR3 is TGTGCCAGCTCACAGGGGGAAGAGACCCAGTACTTC. Encoded protein: CASSQGEETQYF.

With regard to this clone: Compared with germline, one end of the junction differs, possibly owing to a read error. The gene calls are TRBV7-2 and TRBJ1-4; 7 nucleotides match TRBD1. Germline values: CDR1 SGHTA, CDR2 FQGNSA. The CDR3 is 14 amino acids. This CDR3 is CASSLDRAPGPLFF. In DNA, the CDR3 is TGTGCCAGCAGTTTAGACAGGGCGCCTGGGCCGTTGTTTTTT.

This CDR3 is CASSSLGTAGGSDTQYF. The CDR3 bases are TGTGCCAGCAGCTCCCTCGGTACGGCGGGAGGGTCAGATACGCAGTATTTT. The J gene is TRBJ2-3, the V gene TRBV5-6, with 9 bases aligning to TRBD2. V was clipped by 3 bases and J by 4 bases; unmatched bases: 12. CDR1 and CDR2 (germline): SGHDT, YYEEEE. The CDR3 extends over 17 amino acids. Combining the CDR3 with reference TRBV5-6 and TRBJ2-3 gives the whole variable domain DAGVTQSPTHLIKTRGQQVTLRCSPKSGHDTVSWYQQALGQGPQFIFQYYEEEERQRGNFPDRFSGHQFPNYSSELNVNALLLGDSALYLCASSSLGTAGGSDTQYFGPGTRLTVL.

The chain uses TRBV9 and TRBJ2-7; TRBD2 is a possible D gene (6 bases). V lost 1 base, J lost 7 bases, and 15 bases lay in between. The CDR3 is made up of 14 amino acids. CDR1 is SGDLS, CDR2 YYNGEE, per germline. The CDR3 bases are TGTGCCAGCAGCGTATATGCGGGACCGGGGGAGCAGTACTTC. Translation: CASSVYAGPGEQYF.

As regards this clone: The junction and the germline gene differ at one end; a read error may be behind it. J is TRBJ2-4 and V is TRBV28; D unclear. Germline V gene lookup returns CDR1 MDHEN and CDR2 SYDVKM. The CDR3 extends over 11 amino acids. In DNA form, the CDR3 reads TGTGCCAGCAGCTTATGGGGCATTCAGTACTTC. It encodes CASSLWGIQYF.

The chain has TRBV19 and TRBJ1-5, with D possibly being TRBD1 (5 bases). V lost 9 bases and J lost 2, with 8 bases in between. The CDR3 covers 12 residues. Germline assignment: CDR1 LNHDA and CDR2 SQIVND (reference sequence). This CDR3 is CASGHRNQPQHF. DNA of the CDR3: TGTGCCAGCGGACACCGCAATCAGCCCCAGCATTTT.

This sequence joins TRBV7-9 and TRBJ2-1; 7 nucleotides agree with TRBD2. The V and J ends lost 4 bases and 6 bases, in that order; junction bases with no gene match: 3. Germline CDR1 is SEHNR and CDR2 is FQNEAQ (reference sequence). There are 13 residues in the CDR3. CDR3 sequence (DNA): TGTGCCAGCAGCTCGAGACTAGCCAATGAGCAGTTCTTC. Translating gives CASSSRLANEQFF. The full variable domain, rest sourced from reference TRBV7-9 and TRBJ2-1, is DTGVSQNPRHKITKRGQNVTFRCDPISEHNRLYWYRQTLGQGPEFLTYFQNEAQLEKSRLLSDRFSAERPKGSFSTLEIQRTEQGDSAMYLCASSSRLANEQFFGPGTRLTVL.

DNA for the CDR3: TGCGCCAGCAGCCAAGGCCCCGGGGTGTACGGGATAGAGACCCAGTACTTC. It translates to CASSQGPGVYGIETQYF. The gene calls are TRBV4-1 and TRBJ2-5; tentative D call: TRBD2 (5 bases). The CDR3 is 17 amino acids. The germline gives CDR1 MGHRA, CDR2 YSYEKL. V shed 1 base and J shed 4 bases, with 19 bases lying between them.

This clone was seen only once. The V and J genes are TRBV4-3 and TRBJ2-1; 12 bases align to TRBD2. This CDR3 contains 15 residues. The trim removed 1 base at V and 9 bases at J, leaving 4 bases unmatched. The germline CDR1 and CDR2 sequences are LGHNA and YSLEER. Here the CDR3 reads CASSQGLAGVGEQFF. CDR3 nucleotide sequence: TGCGCCAGCAGCCAAGGACTAGCGGGAGTTGGTGAGCAGTTCTTC.

The genes are TRBV28 and TRBJ1-6; the D is unclear. Trimming pared 3 bases from V and 8 bases from J, leaving 8 bases between. The CDR3 has 13 amino acids. Germline lookup yields CDR1 MDHEN and CDR2 SYDVKM. CDR3 coding DNA: TGTGCCAGCAGTTTGAGTCTCTATTCACCCCTCCACTTT. Protein sequence: CASSLSLYSPLHF.